These T cell receptor beta chains were read from a single sample in a study of cytotoxic CD8 clonotypes in ibrutinib-treated CLL. Assay used: immunoSEQ multiplex PCR; TCRdb lists only in-frame clones, some missing. The profile covers about 140,000 clones, with roughly 80% appearing a single time and around 30% taken by the ten largest. The input for sequencing was PBMCs, taken after 12 months of ibrutinib treatment. The receptors stem from a human donor with chronic lymphocytic leukemia. CDR3s include the opening cysteine and the closing phenylalanine or tryptophan. D genes are given only for firm matches. Clone size is shown for a subset of rows, as once, few, many or a class of expanded clone.

.	TRBD2	TRBJ2-1	TRBV7-2	CASRPSGGTYNEQFF	TGTGCCAGCAGGCCGAGCGGGGGGACTTACAATGAGCAGTTCTTC
many	TRBD2	TRBJ2-5	TRBV7-6	CASSFPGGRSAQYF	TGTGCCAGCAGCTTCCCCGGGGGGAGGTCGGCCCAGTACTTC
once	TRBD1	TRBJ1-6	TRBV7-9	CASSAAGGGNSPLHF	TGTGCCAGCAGCGCCGCAGGGGGTGGAAATTCACCCCTCCACTTT
few	.	TRBJ1-3	TRBV20-1	CSAQQDYTIYF	TGCAGTGCGCAACAGGATTACACCATATATTTT
.	.	TRBJ1-4	TRBV7-9	CASSQGAYNEKLFF	TGTGCCAGCAGCCAAGGGGCCTATAATGAAAAACTGTTTTTT
.	.	TRBJ2-5	TRBV14	CASSQGLVATQYF	TGTGCCAGCAGCCAAGGACTAGTCGCGACCCAGTACTTC
.	.	TRBJ2-5	TRBV27	CASSGIQETQYF	TGTGCCAGCAGTGGGATCCAAGAGACCCAGTACTTC
once	TRBD1	TRBJ2-7	TRBV18	CASSPGTGGYEQYF	TGTGCCAGCTCCCCGGGGACAGGGGGCTACGAGCAGTACTTC
.	TRBD1	TRBJ2-1	TRBV11-2	CASSFRDRVYNEQFF	TGTGCCAGCAGCTTCCGGGACAGGGTCTACAATGAGCAGTTCTTC
.	.	TRBJ2-3	TRBV5-1	CASSRGIAYGTDTQYF	TGCGCCAGCAGTCGGGGGATTGCCTATGGCACAGATACGCAGTATTTT
.	.	TRBJ1-5	TRBV10-3	CAISESGRRRDNQPQHF	TGTGCCATCAGTGAGTCAGGGCGACGTAGAGACAATCAGCCCCAGCATTTT
.	.	TRBJ2-3	TRBV18	CASSSRDSNLAQYF	TGTGCCAGCTCATCCCGGGACTCTAATTTGGCGCAGTATTTT
.	TRBD2	TRBJ2-4	TRBV19	CASQSGIIAKNIQYF	TGTGCCAGTCAGAGCGGGATCATAGCCAAAAACATTCAGTACTTC
.	.	TRBJ2-1	TRBV30	CAWSVSGVIQFF	TGTGCCTGGAGTGTTAGCGGCGTAATTCAGTTCTTC
once	.	TRBJ2-1	TRBV1	CTSSQAGTGDNEQFF	TGCACCAGCAGCCAAGCCGGGACAGGGGACAATGAGCAGTTCTTC
.	.	TRBJ2-3	TRBV6-5	CASSSRIAANTDTQYF	TGTGCCAGCAGTTCCCGTATAGCGGCAAACACAGATACGCAGTATTTT
.	.	TRBJ1-2	TRBV12-5	CASGPGQNYGYTF	TGTGCTAGTGGTCCCGGACAGAACTATGGCTACACCTTC
.	TRBD1	TRBJ2-7	TRBV28	CASSEGTDLYEQYF	TGTGCCAGCAGTGAAGGGACAGACCTATACGAGCAGTACTTC
.	.	TRBJ1-4	TRBV6-1	CASSSTDNEKLFF	TGTGCCAGCAGTTCAACAGATAATGAAAAACTGTTTTTT
.	.	TRBJ1-1	TRBV10-3	CATASFVNTEAFF	TGTGCCACCGCAAGCTTCGTAAACACTGAAGCTTTCTTT
.	.	TRBJ2-7	TRBV30	CAWSEGGSTYEQYF	TGTGCCTGGAGTGAGGGAGGCTCGACCTACGAGCAGTACTTC
.	.	TRBJ1-4	TRBV27	CASRAGARSVEKLFF	TGTGCCAGCAGAGCAGGGGCGCGGAGTGTCGAAAAACTGTTTTTT
.	.	TRBJ2-1	TRBV10-1	CASSERGTEQFF	TGCGCCAGCAGTGAGAGAGGGACAGAGCAGTTCTTC
.	TRBD1	TRBJ2-7	TRBV19	CASSINTGTGSEQYF	TGTGCCAGTAGTATAAATACCGGGACAGGGTCCGAGCAGTACTTC
.	.	TRBJ2-7	TRBV18	CASSPFSGHEQYF	TGTGCCAGCTCACCATTCTCGGGCCACGAGCAGTACTTC
.	.	TRBJ2-2	TRBV9	CASSVATSYGGELFF	TGTGCCAGCAGCGTAGCTACTAGCTACGGCGGGGAGCTGTTTTTT
few	.	TRBJ1-2	TRBV5-1	CASSLAADDGYTF	TGCGCCAGCAGCTTGGCGGCAGATGATGGCTACACCTTC
.	.	TRBJ2-7	TRBV27	CASSFSSGFNYEQYF	TGTGCCAGCAGTTTTTCAAGTGGATTCAACTACGAGCAGTACTTC
.	TRBD1	TRBJ1-4	TRBV19	CASRSRGRGATNEKLFF	TGTGCCAGTAGGTCACGGGGCAGGGGGGCAACTAATGAAAAACTGTTTTTT
many	.	TRBJ1-1	TRBV28	CASSLPLSPFGAFF	TGTGCCAGCAGTTTACCTCTATCCCCCTTCGGAGCTTTCTTT
.	.	TRBJ2-1	TRBV9	CASSVGYNEQFF	TGTGCCAGCAGCGTAGGTTACAATGAGCAGTTCTTC
.	TRBD1	TRBJ1-2	TRBV6-4	CASTPSGGTTYGYTF	TGTGCCAGCACCCCATCAGGGGGCACGACCTATGGCTACACCTTC
.	TRBD2	TRBJ2-7	TRBV28	CASSPPVGGGNYEQYF	TGTGCCAGCAGTCCCCCCGTCGGCGGGGGAAACTACGAGCAGTACTTC
.	.	TRBJ2-1	TRBV28	CASSGFEQFF	TGTGCCAGCAGTGGTTTTGAGCAGTTCTTC
.	TRBD2	TRBJ2-3	TRBV13	CASSGRLAGGFTDTQYF	TGTGCCAGCAGCGGAAGACTAGCGGGAGGATTCACAGATACGCAGTATTTT
.	.	TRBJ1-5	TRBV28	CASSSLPPPGQRYHSNQPQHF	TGTGCCAGCAGTTCATTACCCCCGCCCGGACAGAGGTACCATAGCAATCAGCCCCAGCATTTT
.	TRBD2	TRBJ2-7	TRBV18	CASSKQGSTSGPYEQYF	TGTGCCAGCTCAAAACAGGGTTCAACTAGCGGACCCTACGAGCAGTACTTC
.	.	TRBJ1-2	TRBV4-2	CASRQGIDVYGYTF	TGTGCCAGCAGACAGGGTATTGATGTCTATGGCTACACCTTC
few	TRBD1	TRBJ1-5	TRBV6-6	CASSETGYDNQPQHF	TGTGCCAGCAGTGAGACAGGGTATGACAATCAGCCCCAGCATTTT
.	.	TRBJ1-6	TRBV6-1	CASSESGILSSYNSPLHF	TGTGCCAGCAGTGAATCGGGCATTCTAAGCTCCTATAATTCACCCCTCCACTTT